This TCR beta chain came from a study of T cells in Graves' hyperthyroidism and ophthalmopathy. Overall study: Blood from the periphery was taken at initial diagnosis, before any treatment.

Thyroid ultrasound, orbital computed tomography, clinical symptoms, and serum thyroxine and TRAb underpinned diagnoses. The CDR3 sequence is 14 residues long. The V end lost 4 bases, the J end lost 7 bases, and 16 bases lay between the germline ends. Germline CDR1 reads MNHNS; CDR2 reads SASEGT. The source material, RNA transcripts, was used to amplify TCR beta CDR3 regions. RT-PCR in the first round (using the HTBI primer set) targeted the TCR CDR3. TCRdb ran MiXCR on the multiplex PCR reads and lists one entry per CDR3 protein. The sample shows about 400,000 distinct CDR3 sequences, around 15% of them seen only once. General study points: From stable hyperthyroidism, ophthalmopathy was separated by a 13 V-J model.

This clonotype showed up just a few times. Antigen specificity is unknown. This clonotype was obtained from a woman aged 18-35 years with Graves' hyperthyroidism. Material for sequencing was blood. V usage is TRBV6-1 and J usage is TRBJ1-1; D gene unclear. CDR3 coding DNA: TGTGCCAGCAGTGCGCTGGCAACTGGAAGTGAAGCTTTCTTT. This codes for CASSALATGSEAFF.